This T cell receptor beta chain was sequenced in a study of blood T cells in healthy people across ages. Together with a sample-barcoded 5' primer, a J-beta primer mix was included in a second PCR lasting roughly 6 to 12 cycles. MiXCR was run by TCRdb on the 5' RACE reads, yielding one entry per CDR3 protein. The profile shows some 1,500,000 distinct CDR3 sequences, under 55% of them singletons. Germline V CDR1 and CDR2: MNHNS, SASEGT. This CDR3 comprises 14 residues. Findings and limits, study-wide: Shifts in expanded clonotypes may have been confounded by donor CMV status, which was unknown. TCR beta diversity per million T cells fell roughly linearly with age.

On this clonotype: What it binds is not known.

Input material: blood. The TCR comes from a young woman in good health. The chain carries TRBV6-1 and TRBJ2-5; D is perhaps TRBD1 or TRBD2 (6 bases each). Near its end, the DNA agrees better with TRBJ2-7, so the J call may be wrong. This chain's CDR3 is CASSGQDYSYEQYF. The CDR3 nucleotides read TGTGCCAGCAGTGGACAGGACTACTCCTACGAGCAGTACTTC.